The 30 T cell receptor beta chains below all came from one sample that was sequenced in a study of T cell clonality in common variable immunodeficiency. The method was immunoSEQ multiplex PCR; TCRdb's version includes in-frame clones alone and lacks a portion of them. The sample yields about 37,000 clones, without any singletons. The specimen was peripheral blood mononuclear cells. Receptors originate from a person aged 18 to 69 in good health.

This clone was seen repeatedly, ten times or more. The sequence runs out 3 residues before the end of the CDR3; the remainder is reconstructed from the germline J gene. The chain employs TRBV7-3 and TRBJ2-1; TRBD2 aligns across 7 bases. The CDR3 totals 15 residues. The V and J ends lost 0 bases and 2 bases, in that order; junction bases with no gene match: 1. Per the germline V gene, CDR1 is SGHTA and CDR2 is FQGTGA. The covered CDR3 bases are TGTGCCAGCAGCTTAACTAGCGGGCCCTACAATGAG. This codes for CASSLTSGPYNE. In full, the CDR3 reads CASSLTSGPYNEQFF. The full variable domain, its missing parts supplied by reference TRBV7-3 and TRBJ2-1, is GAGVSQTPSNKVTEKGKYVELRCDPISGHTALYWYRQSLGQGPEFLIYFQGTGAADDSGLPNDRFFAVRPEGSVSTLKIQRTERGDSAVYLCASSLTSGPYNEQFFGPGTRLTVL.

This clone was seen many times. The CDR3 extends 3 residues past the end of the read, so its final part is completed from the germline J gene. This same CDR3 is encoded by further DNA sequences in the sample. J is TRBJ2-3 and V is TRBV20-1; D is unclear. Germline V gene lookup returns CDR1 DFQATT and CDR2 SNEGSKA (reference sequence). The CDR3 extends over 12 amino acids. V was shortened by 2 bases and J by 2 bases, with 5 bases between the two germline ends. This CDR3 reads CSARLYTDTQYF. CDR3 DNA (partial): TGCAGTGCTAGATTATACACAGATACG.

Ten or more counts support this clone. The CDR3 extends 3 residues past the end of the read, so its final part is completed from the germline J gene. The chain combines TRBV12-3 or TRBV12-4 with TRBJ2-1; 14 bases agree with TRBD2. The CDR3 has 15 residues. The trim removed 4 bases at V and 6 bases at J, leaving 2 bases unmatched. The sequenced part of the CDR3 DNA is TGTGCCAGCAGTTGGGGACTAGCGGGGGCCAATGAG. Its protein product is CASSWGLAGANE. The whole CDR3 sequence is CASSWGLAGANEQFF.

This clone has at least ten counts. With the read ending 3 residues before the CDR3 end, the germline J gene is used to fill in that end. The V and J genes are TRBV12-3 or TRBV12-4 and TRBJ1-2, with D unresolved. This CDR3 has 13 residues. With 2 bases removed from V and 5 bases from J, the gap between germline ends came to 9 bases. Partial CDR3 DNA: TGTGCCAGCAGTTTAAAGGTGTGGTATGGC. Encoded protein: CASSLKVWYG. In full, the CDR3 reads CASSLKVWYGYTF.

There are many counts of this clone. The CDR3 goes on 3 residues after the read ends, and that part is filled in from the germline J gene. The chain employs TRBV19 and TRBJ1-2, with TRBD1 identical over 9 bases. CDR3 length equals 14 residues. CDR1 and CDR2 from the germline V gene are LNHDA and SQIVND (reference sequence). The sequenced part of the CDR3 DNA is TGTGCCAGTAGTATAGAACAGGGGGCGCGAGGC. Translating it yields CASSIEQGARG. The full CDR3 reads CASSIEQGARGYTF.

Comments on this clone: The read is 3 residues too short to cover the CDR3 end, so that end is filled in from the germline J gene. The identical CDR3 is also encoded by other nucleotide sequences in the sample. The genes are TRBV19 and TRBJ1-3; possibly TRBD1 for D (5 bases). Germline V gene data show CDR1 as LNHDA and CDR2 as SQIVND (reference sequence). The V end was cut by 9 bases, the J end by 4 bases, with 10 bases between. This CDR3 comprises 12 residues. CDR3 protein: CASGGDGNTIYF. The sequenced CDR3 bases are TGTGCCAGCGGGGGGGACGGAAACACC.

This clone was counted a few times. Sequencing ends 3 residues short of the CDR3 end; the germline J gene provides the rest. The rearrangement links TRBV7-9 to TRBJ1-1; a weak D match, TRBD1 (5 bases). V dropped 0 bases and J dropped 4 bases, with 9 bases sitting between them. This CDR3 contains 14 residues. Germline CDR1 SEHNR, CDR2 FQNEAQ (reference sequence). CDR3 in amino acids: CASSLAAGGTEAFF. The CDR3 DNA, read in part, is TGTGCCAGCAGCTTAGCGGCGGGGGGCACTGAA.

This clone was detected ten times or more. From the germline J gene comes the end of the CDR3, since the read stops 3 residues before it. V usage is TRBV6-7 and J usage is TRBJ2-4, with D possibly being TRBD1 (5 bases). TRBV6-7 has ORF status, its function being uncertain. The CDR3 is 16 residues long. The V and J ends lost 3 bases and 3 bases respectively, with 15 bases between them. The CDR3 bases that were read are TGTGCCAGCAGTTATAAATGGACACGCCACAAAAACATT. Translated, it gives CASSYKWTRHKNI. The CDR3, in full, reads CASSYKWTRHKNIQYF.

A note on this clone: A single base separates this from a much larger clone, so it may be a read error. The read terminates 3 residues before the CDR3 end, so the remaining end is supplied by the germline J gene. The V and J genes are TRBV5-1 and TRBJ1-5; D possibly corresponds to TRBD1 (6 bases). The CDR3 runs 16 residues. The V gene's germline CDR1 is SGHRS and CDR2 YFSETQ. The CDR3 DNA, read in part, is TGCGCCAACAGCTTGGAGGCAGGGGAGAGCAATCAGCCC. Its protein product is CANSLEAGESNQP. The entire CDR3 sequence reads CANSLEAGESNQPQHF.

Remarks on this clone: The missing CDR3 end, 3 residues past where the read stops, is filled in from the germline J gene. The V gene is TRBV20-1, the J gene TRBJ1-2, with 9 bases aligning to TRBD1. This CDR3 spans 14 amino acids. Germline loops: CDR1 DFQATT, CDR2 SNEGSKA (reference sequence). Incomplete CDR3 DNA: TGCAGCGCCGGGACAGGGTTTTTGGTGTATGGC. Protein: CSAGTGFLVYG. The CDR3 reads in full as CSAGTGFLVYGYTF.

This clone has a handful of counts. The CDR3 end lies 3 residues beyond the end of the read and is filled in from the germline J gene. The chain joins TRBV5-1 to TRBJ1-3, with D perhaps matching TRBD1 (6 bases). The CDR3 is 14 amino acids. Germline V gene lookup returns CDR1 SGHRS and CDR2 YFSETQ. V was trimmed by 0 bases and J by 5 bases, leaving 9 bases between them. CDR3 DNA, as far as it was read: TGCGCCAGCAGCTTGGAGGGGGTCCGAAACACC. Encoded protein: CASSLEGVRNT. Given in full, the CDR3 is CASSLEGVRNTIYF.

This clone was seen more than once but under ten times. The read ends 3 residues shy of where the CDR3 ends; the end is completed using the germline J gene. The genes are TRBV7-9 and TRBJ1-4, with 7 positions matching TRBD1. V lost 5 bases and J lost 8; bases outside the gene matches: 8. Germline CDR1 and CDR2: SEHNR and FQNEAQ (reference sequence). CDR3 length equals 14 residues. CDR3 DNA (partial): TGTGCCAGCAGCGTCAGGGGGAAAGGCGAAAAA. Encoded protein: CASSVRGKGEK. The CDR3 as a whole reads CASSVRGKGEKLFF.

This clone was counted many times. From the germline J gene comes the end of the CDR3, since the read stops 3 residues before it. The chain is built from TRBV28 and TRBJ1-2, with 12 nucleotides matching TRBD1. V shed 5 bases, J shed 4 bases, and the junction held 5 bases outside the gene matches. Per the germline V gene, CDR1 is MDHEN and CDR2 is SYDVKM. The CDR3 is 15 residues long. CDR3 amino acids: CASSPGTGGVYGYTF. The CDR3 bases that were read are TGTGCCAGCAGTCCCGGGACAGGGGGCGTCTATGGC.

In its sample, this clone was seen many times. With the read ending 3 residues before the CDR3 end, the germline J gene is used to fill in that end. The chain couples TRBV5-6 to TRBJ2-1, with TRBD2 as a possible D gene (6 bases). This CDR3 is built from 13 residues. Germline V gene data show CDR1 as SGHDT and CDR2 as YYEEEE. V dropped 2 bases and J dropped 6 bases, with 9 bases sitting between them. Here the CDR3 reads CASSFKRANEQFF. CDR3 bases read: TGTGCCAGCAGCTTTAAGCGGGCCAATGAG.

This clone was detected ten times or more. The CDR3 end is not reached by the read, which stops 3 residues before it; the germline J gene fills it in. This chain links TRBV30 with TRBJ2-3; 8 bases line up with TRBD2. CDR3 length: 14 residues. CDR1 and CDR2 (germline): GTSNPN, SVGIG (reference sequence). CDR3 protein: CAWRPGGEQETQYF. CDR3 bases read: TGTGCCTGGAGGCCGGGAGGGGAACAAGAGACG.

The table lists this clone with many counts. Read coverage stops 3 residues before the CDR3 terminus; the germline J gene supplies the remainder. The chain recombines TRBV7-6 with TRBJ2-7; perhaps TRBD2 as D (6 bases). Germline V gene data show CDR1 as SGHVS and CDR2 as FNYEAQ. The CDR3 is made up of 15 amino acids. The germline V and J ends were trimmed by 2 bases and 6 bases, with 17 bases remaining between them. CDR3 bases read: TGTGCCAGCAGCTTAATGTCGGGGGTCCCCCTCGAG. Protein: CASSLMSGVPLE. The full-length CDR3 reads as CASSLMSGVPLEQYF.

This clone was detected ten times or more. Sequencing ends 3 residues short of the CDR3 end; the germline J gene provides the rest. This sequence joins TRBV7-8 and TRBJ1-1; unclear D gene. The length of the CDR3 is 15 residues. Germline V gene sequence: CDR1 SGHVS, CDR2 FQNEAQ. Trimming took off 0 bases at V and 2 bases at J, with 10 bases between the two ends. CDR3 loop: CASSLARASNTEAFF. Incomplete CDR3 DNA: TGTGCCAGCAGCTTAGCGAGGGCTTCCAACACTGAA.

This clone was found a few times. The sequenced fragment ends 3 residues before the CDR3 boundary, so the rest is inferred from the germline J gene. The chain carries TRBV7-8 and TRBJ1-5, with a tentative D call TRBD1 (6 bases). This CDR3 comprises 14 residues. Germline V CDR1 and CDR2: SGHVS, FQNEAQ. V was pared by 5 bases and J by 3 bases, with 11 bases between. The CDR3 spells CASSPDSPNQPQHF. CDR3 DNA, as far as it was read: TGTGCCAGCAGCCCGGACAGTCCCAATCAGCCC.

CDR3 loop: CASSLAGAPNTEAFF. The part of the CDR3 DNA that was read is TGTGCCAGCAGCTTGGCTGGGGCCCCGAACACTGAA. This chain joins TRBV5-6 and TRBJ1-1; maybe TRBD1 (5 bases). Read coverage stops 3 residues before the CDR3 terminus; the germline J gene supplies the remainder. V was trimmed by 0 bases and J by 1 base, leaving 10 bases between them. The V gene's germline CDR1 is SGHDT and CDR2 YYEEEE. CDR3 length: 15 residues.

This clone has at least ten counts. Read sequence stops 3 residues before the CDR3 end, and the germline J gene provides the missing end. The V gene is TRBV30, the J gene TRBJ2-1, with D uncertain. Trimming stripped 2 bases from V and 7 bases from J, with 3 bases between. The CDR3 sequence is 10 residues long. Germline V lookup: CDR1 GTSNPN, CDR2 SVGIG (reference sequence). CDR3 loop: CAWSRNEQFF. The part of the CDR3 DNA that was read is TGTGCCTGGAGTCGTAATGAG.

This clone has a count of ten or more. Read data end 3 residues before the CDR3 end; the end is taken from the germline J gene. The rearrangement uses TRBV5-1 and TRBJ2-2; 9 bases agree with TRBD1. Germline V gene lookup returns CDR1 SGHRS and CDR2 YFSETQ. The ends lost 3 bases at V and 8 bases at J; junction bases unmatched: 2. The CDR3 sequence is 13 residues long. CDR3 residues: CASSWTGAGELFF. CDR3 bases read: TGCGCCAGCAGCTGGACAGGGGCTGGGGAG.

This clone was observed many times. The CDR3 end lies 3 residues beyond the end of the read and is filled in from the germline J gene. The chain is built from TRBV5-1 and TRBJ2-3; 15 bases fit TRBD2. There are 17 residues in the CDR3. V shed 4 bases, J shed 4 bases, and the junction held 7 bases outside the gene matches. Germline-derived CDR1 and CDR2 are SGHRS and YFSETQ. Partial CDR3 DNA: TGCGCCAGCAGCGGTGGGACTAGCGGGGGGTTCGCAGATACG. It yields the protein CASSGGTSGGFADT. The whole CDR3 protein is CASSGGTSGGFADTQYF.

The CDR3 loop is CASSWSTGGYDYTF. The covered CDR3 bases are TGTGCCAGCAGCTGGTCGACAGGGGGCTACGAC. The chain uses TRBV5-6 and TRBJ1-2; 10 nucleotides match TRBD1. The read terminates 3 residues before the CDR3 end, so the remaining end is supplied by the germline J gene. Germline CDR1 is SGHDT and CDR2 is YYEEEE. The CDR3 spans 14 residues.

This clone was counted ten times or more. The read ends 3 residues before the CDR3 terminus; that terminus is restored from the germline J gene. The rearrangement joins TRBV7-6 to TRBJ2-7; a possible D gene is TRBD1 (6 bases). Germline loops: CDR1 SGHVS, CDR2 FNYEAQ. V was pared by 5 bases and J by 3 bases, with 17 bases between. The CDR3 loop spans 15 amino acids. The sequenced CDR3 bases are TGTGCCAGCAGCCTGAAACCGGGACAAAACTACGAG. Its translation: CASSLKPGQNYE. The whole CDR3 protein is CASSLKPGQNYEQYF. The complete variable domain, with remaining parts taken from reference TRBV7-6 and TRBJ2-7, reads GAGVSQSPRYKVTKRGQDVALRCDPISGHVSLYWYRQALGQGPEFLTYFNYEAQQDKSGLPNDRFSAERPEGSISTLTIQRTEQRDSAMYRCASSLKPGQNYEQYFGPGTRLTVT.

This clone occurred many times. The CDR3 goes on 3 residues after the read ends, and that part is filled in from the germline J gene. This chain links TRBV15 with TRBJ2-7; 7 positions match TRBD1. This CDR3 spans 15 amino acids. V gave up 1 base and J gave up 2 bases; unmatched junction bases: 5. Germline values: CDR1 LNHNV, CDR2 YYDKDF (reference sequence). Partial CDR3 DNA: TGTGCCACCAGCAGAGCCAGACAGGGCCCCTACGAG. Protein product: CATSRARQGPYE. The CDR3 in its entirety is CATSRARQGPYEQYF.

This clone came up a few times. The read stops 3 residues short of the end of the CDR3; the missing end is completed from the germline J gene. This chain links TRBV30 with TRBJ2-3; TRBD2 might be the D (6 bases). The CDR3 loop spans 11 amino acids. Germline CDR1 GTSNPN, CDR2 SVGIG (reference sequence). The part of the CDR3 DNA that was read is TGTGCCTGGGGAGGCGGGGAGACG. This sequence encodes CAWGGGET. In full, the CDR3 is CAWGGGETQYF.

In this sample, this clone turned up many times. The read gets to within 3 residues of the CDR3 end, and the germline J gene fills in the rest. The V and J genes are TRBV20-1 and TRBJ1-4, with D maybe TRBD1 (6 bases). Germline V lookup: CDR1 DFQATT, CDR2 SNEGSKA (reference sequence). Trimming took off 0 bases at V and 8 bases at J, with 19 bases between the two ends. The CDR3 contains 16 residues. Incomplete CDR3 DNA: TGCAGTGCTAGAGATGCGGGGGGCAGGCTGCGGGAAAAA. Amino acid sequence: CSARDAGGRLREK. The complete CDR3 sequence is CSARDAGGRLREKLFF.

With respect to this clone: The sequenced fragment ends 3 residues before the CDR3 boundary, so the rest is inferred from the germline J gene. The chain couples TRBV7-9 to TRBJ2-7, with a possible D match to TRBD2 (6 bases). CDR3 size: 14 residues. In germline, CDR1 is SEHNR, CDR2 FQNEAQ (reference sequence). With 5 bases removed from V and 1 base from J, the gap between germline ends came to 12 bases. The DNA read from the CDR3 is TGTGCCAGCAGCCGGGACTGGCTATCCTACGAG. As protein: CASSRDWLSYE. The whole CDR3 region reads CASSRDWLSYEQYF.

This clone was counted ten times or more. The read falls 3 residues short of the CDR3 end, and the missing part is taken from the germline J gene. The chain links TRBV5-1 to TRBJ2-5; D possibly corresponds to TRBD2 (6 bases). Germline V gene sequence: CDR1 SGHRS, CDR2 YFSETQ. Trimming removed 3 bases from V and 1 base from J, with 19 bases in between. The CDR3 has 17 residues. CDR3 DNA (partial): TGCGCCAGCAGCTCGGAGGGGCGTCCGGAGGGCCAAGAGACC. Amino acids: CASSSEGRPEGQET. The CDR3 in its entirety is CASSSEGRPEGQETQYF.

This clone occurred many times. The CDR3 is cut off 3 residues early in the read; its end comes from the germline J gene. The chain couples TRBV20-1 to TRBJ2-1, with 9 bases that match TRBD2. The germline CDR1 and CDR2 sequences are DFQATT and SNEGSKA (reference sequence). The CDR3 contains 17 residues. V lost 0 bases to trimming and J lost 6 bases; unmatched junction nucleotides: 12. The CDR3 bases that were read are TGCAGTGCTAGAGATAGGCGGCGGGGGGGCTCACCCAATGAG. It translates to CSARDRRRGGSPNE. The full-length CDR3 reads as CSARDRRRGGSPNEQFF.